Listed below are T cell receptor beta chains from one sample, sequenced in a study of identical twins. Each CDR3 protein gets one entry after TCRdb re-called the 5' RACE reads with MiXCR. The table records fewer than 550,000 distinct CDR3 sequences, 14% of them present only once. These records were also assigned to another study, of yellow fever vaccine responses in identical twins.

Material: CD4+ T cells sorted from blood. The receptors originated from a woman between 18 and 30 years old in good health. Both conserved end residues are part of each CDR3.

TRBJ2-1 TRBV4-1 CASSQEIAGDREQFF
TRBJ2-5 TRBV9 CASSPGQGRFETQYF
TRBJ2-3 TRBV4-3 CASSHFSTDTQYF
TRBJ1-4 TRBV7-9 CASSIIPTGGEKLFF
TRBJ2-3 TRBV7-2 CASSSKGTQYF
TRBJ2-2 TRBV29-1 CSVTNTGELFF
TRBJ1-1 TRBV4-1 CARGRIEAFF
TRBJ2-3 TRBV6-6 CATALSTDTQYF
TRBJ2-1 TRBV20-1 CSARPLPRDHEQFF
TRBJ2-7 TRBV5-1 CASSLLAGTSGRPYEQYF
TRBJ2-1 TRBV5-1 CASSLIAGVENEQFF
TRBJ1-1 TRBV5-1 CASSLETVNTEAFF
TRBJ1-5 TRBV20-1 CSAKKQGVNQPQHF
TRBJ2-7 TRBV5-6 CASSLGADFPYEQYF
TRBJ2-6 TRBV6-5 CASSYDTGANVLTF
TRBJ1-1 TRBV7-2 CASSKGQMNTEAFF
TRBJ2-7 TRBV7-9 CASSLTGSGGHEQYF
TRBJ2-2 TRBV20-1 CSARPRRGYTGELFF
TRBJ1-2 TRBV28 CASSFSGVYGYTF
TRBJ2-1 TRBV13 CAISPVVGLAGRNEQFF